The clone carrying this T cell receptor beta chain was recorded only once. Its antigen remains unidentified. The data originate from a study of T cells in Graves' hyperthyroidism and ophthalmopathy. About the research overall: At initial diagnosis, before any treatment had begun, peripheral blood was obtained. Study-level results: The majority of expanded thyroid clonotypes above 0.001 also appeared in blood.

The CDR3 consists of 13 residues. V was clipped by 5 bases and J by 6 bases, with 13 bases between them. Looked up from germline, CDR1 is SGHNT and CDR2 is YENEEA. Disease duration under 2 months; hyperthyroidism patients were aged 18 to 65. It was uncontrolled infection, other autoimmune disease, pregnancy or lactation that excluded patients. RNA transcripts were the template for amplifying TCR beta CDR3 regions. An initial round of RT-PCR targeting the TCR CDR3 relied on the HTBI primer set. In TCRdb, the multiplex PCR reads were re-called with MiXCR into one record per CDR3 protein. The sample consists of hundreds of thousands of distinct CDR3 sequences, over 35% of them appearing once.

This receptor was obtained from a man aged 18 to 29 with Graves' hyperthyroidism. This chain uses TRBV11-3 with TRBJ1-2, with D perhaps matching TRBD1 (5 bases). The material sequenced was blood. CDR3 sequence (DNA): TGTGCCAGCAGCAGAGGGACTTTAAATGGCTACACCTTC. Encoded protein: CASSRGTLNGYTF.